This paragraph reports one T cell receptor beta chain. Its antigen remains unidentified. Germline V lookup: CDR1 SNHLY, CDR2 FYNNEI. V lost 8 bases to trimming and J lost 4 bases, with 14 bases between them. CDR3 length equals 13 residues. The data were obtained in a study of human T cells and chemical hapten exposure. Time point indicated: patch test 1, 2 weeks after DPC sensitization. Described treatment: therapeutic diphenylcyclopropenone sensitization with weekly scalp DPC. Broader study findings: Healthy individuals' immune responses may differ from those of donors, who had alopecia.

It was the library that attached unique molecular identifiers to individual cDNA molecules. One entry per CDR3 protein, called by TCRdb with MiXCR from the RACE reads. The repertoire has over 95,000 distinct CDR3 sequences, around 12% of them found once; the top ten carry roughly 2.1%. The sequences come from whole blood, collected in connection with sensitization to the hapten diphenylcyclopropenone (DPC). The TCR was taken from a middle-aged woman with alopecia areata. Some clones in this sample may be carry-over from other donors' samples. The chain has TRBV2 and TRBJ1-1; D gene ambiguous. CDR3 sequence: CASGNGRATEAFF. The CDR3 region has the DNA TGTGCCAGCGGGAACGGACGCGCCACTGAAGCTTTCTTT.